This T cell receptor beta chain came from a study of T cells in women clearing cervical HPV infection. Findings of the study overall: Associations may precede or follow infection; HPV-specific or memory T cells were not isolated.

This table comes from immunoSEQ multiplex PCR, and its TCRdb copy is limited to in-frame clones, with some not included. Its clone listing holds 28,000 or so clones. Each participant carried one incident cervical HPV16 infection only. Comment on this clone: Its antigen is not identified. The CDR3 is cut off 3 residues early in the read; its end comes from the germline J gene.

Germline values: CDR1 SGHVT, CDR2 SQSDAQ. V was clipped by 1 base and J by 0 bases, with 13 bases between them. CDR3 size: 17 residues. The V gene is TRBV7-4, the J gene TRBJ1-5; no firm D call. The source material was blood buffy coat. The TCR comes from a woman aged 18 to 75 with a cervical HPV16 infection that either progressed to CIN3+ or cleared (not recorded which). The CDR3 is CASSLGQTPYSNQPQHF. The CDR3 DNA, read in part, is TGTGCCAGCAGCTTAGGGCAGACACCATATAGCAATCAGCCC.